The 29 T cell receptor beta chains in this list originate from one sample, sequenced in a study of blood T cell repertoires in COVID-19. Data came from immunoSEQ multiplex PCR; TCRdb stores just in-frame clones and leaves some out. The top ten clones hold 0.95% to 1.5% of a sample with approximately 300,000 clones, around 88% of them seen once. The source material was peripheral blood. The receptors were gathered from a woman between 45 and 65 years old with acute or convalescent COVID-19.

V gene TRBV7-8 combines with J gene TRBJ2-5; tentative D call: TRBD1 (6 bases). V was cut by 1 base and J by 1 base, with 7 bases left in between. CDR1 is SGHVS, CDR2 FQNEAQ, per germline. The CDR3 totals 14 residues. The DNA for the CDR3 is TGTGCCAGCAGCTTAGAACAGGGCCAAGAGACCCAGTACTTC. It yields the protein CASSLEQGQETQYF.

This chain links TRBV5-1 with TRBJ1-1, with D tentatively TRBD1 (6 bases). Trimming removed 2 bases at V and 4 bases at J, with 12 bases between. The V gene's germline CDR1 is SGHRS and CDR2 YFSETQ. The CDR3 runs 14 residues. CDR3 DNA sequence: TGCGCCAGCAGCTTTTCTTCAGGGGCCACTGAAGCTTTCTTT. Its protein product is CASSFSSGATEAFF.

The rearrangement joins TRBV6-1 to TRBJ2-3, with D possibly being TRBD1 (5 bases). Per the germline V gene, CDR1 is MNHNS and CDR2 is SASEGT. V shed 1 base and J shed 6 bases, with 17 bases lying between them. The CDR3 is 16 amino acids. DNA for the CDR3: TGTGCCAGCAGTGAAGGGACAACAAACTTGATGGATACGCAGTATTTT. Encoded protein: CASSEGTTNLMDTQYF.

This chain connects TRBV5-1 to TRBJ2-1; TRBD1 agrees at 9 bases. The germline gives CDR1 SGHRS, CDR2 YFSETQ. J gave up 8 bases and V 3 bases, and 9 bases lay outside the gene matches. CDR3 size: 15 residues. This CDR3 is CASSSGTGYDDEQFF. In nucleotides, the CDR3 is TGCGCCAGCAGCTCCGGGACAGGGTATGATGATGAGCAGTTCTTC. Full variable domain (rest looked up from reference TRBV5-1 and TRBJ2-1): KAGVTQTPRYLIKTRGQQVTLSCSPISGHRSVSWYQQTPGQGLQFLFEYFSETQRNKGNFPGRFSGRQFSNSRSEMNVSTLELGDSALYLCASSSGTGYDDEQFFGPGTRLTVL.

The chain is built from TRBV6-5 and TRBJ1-5, with D uncertain. Germline V gene data show CDR1 as MNHEY and CDR2 as SVGAGI. CDR3 length: 13 amino acids. V was trimmed by 5 bases and J by 3 bases, leaving 8 bases between them. The CDR3 DNA is TGTGCCAGCAGTATACATTCCAATCAGCCCCAGCATTTT. This codes for CASSIHSNQPQHF.

The J gene is TRBJ2-3, the V gene TRBV19, with D possibly TRBD1 on 5 matching bases. Germline loops: CDR1 LNHDA, CDR2 SQIVND (reference sequence). V lost 4 bases to trimming and J lost 4 bases, with 9 bases between them. The CDR3 has 13 amino acids. CDR3 coding DNA: TGTGCCAGTAGTACACAGGTGTCAGATACGCAGTATTTT. Its protein product is CASSTQVSDTQYF.

V usage is TRBV2 and J usage is TRBJ1-4; TRBD1 might be the D (6 bases). Trimming took 7 bases from V and 5 from J, leaving 14 bases between them. The CDR3 is 14 amino acids. Germline CDR1 is SNHLY and CDR2 is FYNNEI. CDR3: CASTPGHGNEKLFF. The DNA of the CDR3 is TGTGCCAGCACGCCGGGACATGGGAATGAAAAACTGTTTTTT.

V and J are TRBV7-3 and TRBJ2-3; TRBD2 matches 10 bases. After removal of 0 bases from V and 3 bases from J, the junction contained 9 bases not matched to a gene. The CDR3 is 18 residues long. Per the germline V gene, CDR1 is SGHTA and CDR2 is FQGTGA. CDR3 loop: CASSLTPPASGRTDTQYF. The CDR3 DNA follows: TGTGCCAGCAGCTTAACACCCCCCGCTAGCGGGAGAACAGATACGCAGTATTTT. Based on the CDR3 plus reference TRBV7-3 and TRBJ2-3, the full variable domain is GAGVSQTPSNKVTEKGKYVELRCDPISGHTALYWYRQSLGQGPEFLIYFQGTGAADDSGLPNDRFFAVRPEGSVSTLKIQRTERGDSAVYLCASSLTPPASGRTDTQYFGPGTRLTVL.

As DNA, the CDR3 is TGTGCCAGCAGTCCTGACAGGGGAATTGCCAATGAGCAGTTCTTC. It is translated as CASSPDRGIANEQFF. The chain carries TRBV2 and TRBJ2-1; 8 positions match TRBD1. V was clipped by 5 bases and J by 6 bases; unmatched bases: 9. The V gene's germline CDR1 is SNHLY and CDR2 FYNNEI. This CDR3 has 15 residues. Based on the CDR3 plus reference TRBV2 and TRBJ2-1, the full variable domain is EPEVTQTPSHQVTQMGQEVILRCVPISNHLYFYWYRQILGQKVEFLVSFYNNEISEKSEIFDDQFSVERPDGSNFTLKIRSTKLEDSAMYFCASSPDRGIANEQFFGPGTRLTVL.

J is TRBJ1-2 and V is TRBV29-1; D is perhaps TRBD1 (6 bases). Trimming took 5 bases from V and 6 from J, leaving 19 bases between them. This CDR3 comprises 14 residues. CDR1 SQVTM and CDR2 ANQGSEA come from the germline V gene. The chain's CDR3 is CSVRIQGKEDGYTF. DNA for the CDR3: TGCAGCGTTCGAATTCAGGGGAAAGAGGATGGCTACACCTTC.

The chain combines TRBV19 with TRBJ1-1; D may be TRBD1 (6 bases). The CDR3 has 12 residues. Germline CDR1 LNHDA, CDR2 SQIVND (reference sequence). Trimming took off 10 bases at V and 0 bases at J, with 9 bases between the two ends. The CDR3 region is CATGQLNTEAFF. The CDR3 coding sequence is TGTGCCACCGGACAGCTGAACACTGAAGCTTTCTTT.

V and J are TRBV29-1 and TRBJ1-4, with TRBD1 matching 7 bases. The CDR3 is 13 residues long. V gave up 5 bases and J gave up 8 bases; unmatched junction bases: 8. Germline CDR1 SQVTM, CDR2 ANQGSEA. Here the CDR3 DNA reads TGCAGCGTTTACGACAGGGTGGGCGAAAAACTGTTTTTT. Its protein product is CSVYDRVGEKLFF.

The genes are TRBV3-1 (or the pseudogene TRBV3-2) and TRBJ2-7; 9 bases agree with TRBD1. Germline CDR1 is LGHDT and CDR2 is YNNKEL (reference sequence). The CDR3 sequence is 14 residues long. Germline trimming cut 3 bases from V and 7 bases from J; bases unmatched to any gene: 7. The CDR3 loop reads CASSQSGTGREQYV. Written as DNA, the CDR3 is TGTGCCAGCAGCCAGTCCGGGACAGGGCGTGAGCAGTACGTC.

The chain recombines TRBV6-5 with TRBJ1-2; TRBD1 matches at 7 bases. The CDR3 runs 14 residues. Germline trimming cut 10 bases from V and 5 bases from J; bases unmatched to any gene: 13. Per the germline V gene, CDR1 is MNHEY and CDR2 is SVGAGI. CDR3 sequence (DNA): TGTGCCATGTCCCCCGCAGGGGGTTATTATGGCTACACCTTC. Translation gives CAMSPAGGYYGYTF.

The genes are TRBV18 and TRBJ1-1, with D possibly TRBD1 on 5 matching bases. Trimming pared 1 base from V and 5 bases from J, leaving 8 bases between. CDR1 is KGHSH and CDR2 is LQKENI in the germline V gene. The CDR3 runs to 13 residues. Written as DNA, the CDR3 is TGTGCCAGCTCACCACAGAAGGGGACTGAAGCTTTCTTT. It codes for CASSPQKGTEAFF. Together with reference TRBV18 and TRBJ1-1, the CDR3 gives the full variable domain: NAGVMQNPRHLVRRRGQEARLRCSPMKGHSHVYWYRQLPEEGLKFMVYLQKENIIDESGMPKERFSAEFPKEGPSILRIQQVVRGDSAAYFCASSPQKGTEAFFGQGTRLTVV.

This sequence joins TRBV3-1 (or the pseudogene TRBV3-2) and TRBJ2-5; TRBD2 matches at 10 bases. The J segment lost 2 bases and the V segment lost 4 bases, leaving 1 base of the junction unmatched. The germline V gene encodes CDR1 LGHDT and CDR2 YNNKEL (reference sequence). The CDR3 loop spans 14 amino acids. The CDR3 DNA sequence: TGTGCCAGCAGCCCAGCGGGGGGGCAAGAGACCCAGTACTTC. This codes for CASSPAGGQETQYF.

This chain uses TRBV18 with TRBJ2-6, with D possibly being TRBD1 (5 bases). CDR3 size: 19 residues. CDR1 KGHSH and CDR2 LQKENI come from the germline V gene. Trimming stripped 5 bases from V and 2 bases from J, with 22 bases between. The CDR3 DNA is TGTGCCAGCTCAACCCCGGCAGGGTTACCCCAGGCTGGGGCCAACGTCCTGACTTTC. This codes for CASSTPAGLPQAGANVLTF.

The V gene is TRBV4-1, the J gene TRBJ2-4; maybe TRBD2 (5 bases). Trimming took off 0 bases at V and 0 bases at J, with 12 bases between the two ends. Germline V gene sequence: CDR1 MGHRA, CDR2 YSYEKL. The CDR3 contains 17 residues. CDR3 DNA sequence: TGCGCCAGCAGCCAAGAGATCTCGGGATTAGCCAAAAACATTCAGTACTTC. This codes for CASSQEISGLAKNIQYF.

The rearrangement joins TRBV7-6 to TRBJ2-3, with TRBD2 matching 12 bases. CDR3 size: 16 residues. Per germline, CDR1 SGHVS and CDR2 FNYEAQ. V shed 6 bases and J 1 base; nucleotides not matched to a gene: 5. DNA for the CDR3: TGTGCCAGCAGTCTAGCGGGAGGGCCCGGCACAGATACGCAGTATTTT. Amino acid sequence: CASSLAGGPGTDTQYF.

This chain connects TRBV19 to TRBJ2-1; 14 bases align to TRBD2. Germline-derived CDR1 and CDR2 are LNHDA and SQIVND (reference sequence). V shed 5 bases, J shed 0 bases, and the junction held 9 bases outside the gene matches. The CDR3 is 19 amino acids. CDR3 in amino acids: CASSWTSGRPLGSYNEQFF. The CDR3 bases are TGTGCCAGTAGTTGGACTAGCGGGAGGCCGCTGGGCTCCTACAATGAGCAGTTCTTC.

In nucleotides, the CDR3 is TGTGCCAGCGGAGACAGGGGGACAATCAATGGCTACACCTTC. Translation gives CASGDRGTINGYTF. This chain uses TRBV25-1 with TRBJ1-2; 9 bases map to TRBD1. V lost 8 bases and J lost 6; bases outside the gene matches: 10. The CDR3 totals 14 residues. Germline V CDR1 and CDR2: MGHDK, SYGVNS.

The genes are TRBV5-1 and TRBJ1-1; TRBD1 is a possible D gene (6 bases). CDR1 and CDR2 from the germline V gene are SGHRS and YFSETQ. CDR3 size: 13 residues. The V and J ends lost 3 bases and 0 bases respectively, with 6 bases between them. Here the CDR3 DNA reads TGCGCCAGCAGCTGGACAGTGAACACTGAAGCTTTCTTT. Its translation: CASSWTVNTEAFF. The full variable domain, its missing parts supplied by reference TRBV5-1 and TRBJ1-1, is KAGVTQTPRYLIKTRGQQVTLSCSPISGHRSVSWYQQTPGQGLQFLFEYFSETQRNKGNFPGRFSGRQFSNSRSEMNVSTLELGDSALYLCASSWTVNTEAFFGQGTRLTVV.

The chain links TRBV6-1 to TRBJ2-7; the match to TRBD2 covers 13 bases. Looked up from germline, CDR1 is MNHNS and CDR2 is SASEGT. J lost 3 bases, V lost 3 bases, and 5 bases had no gene match. The length of the CDR3 is 16 residues. Here the CDR3 DNA reads TGTGCCAGCAGTGAGGGACTAGCGGGATCTCTCTACGAGCAGTACTTC. Its protein is CASSEGLAGSLYEQYF.

There are a few counts of this clone. The rearrangement joins TRBV2 to TRBJ2-1, with 7 bases lining up with TRBD2. With V trimmed by 7 bases and J by 10 bases, 13 bases remained unmatched. This CDR3 is 14 amino acids long. Per the germline V gene, CDR1 is SNHLY and CDR2 is FYNNEI. CDR3 amino acids: CASTPSGVGGEQFF. CDR3 bases: TGTGCCAGCACCCCCAGCGGGGTCGGGGGGGAGCAGTTCTTC.

The CDR3 protein is CASSYRESTEAFF. Here the CDR3 DNA reads TGTGCCAGCAGTTACAGGGAGAGCACTGAAGCTTTCTTT. The rearrangement links TRBV6-6 to TRBJ1-1; unclear D gene. Between the trimmed V and J ends, which lost 2 bases and 4 bases, there was a span of 8 bases. This CDR3 spans 13 amino acids. Germline values: CDR1 MNHNY, CDR2 SVGAGI (reference sequence).

V and J are TRBV6-4 and TRBJ2-1; perhaps TRBD1 as D (6 bases). CDR1 and CDR2 from the germline V gene are MRHNA and SNTAGT. V was shortened by 4 bases and J by 0 bases, with 13 bases between the two germline ends. The CDR3 consists of 16 residues. DNA for the CDR3: TGTGCCAGCAGTGGTTACAGGGATAGCTCCTACAATGAGCAGTTCTTC. Protein product: CASSGYRDSSYNEQFF.

V usage is TRBV5-4 and J usage is TRBJ2-1; TRBD2 agrees at 14 bases. This CDR3 is 16 amino acids long. V gave up 5 bases and J gave up 9 bases; unmatched junction bases: 10. CDR1 SGHNT and CDR2 YYREEE come from the germline V gene (reference sequence). CDR3: CASSPSGTSGRGEQFF. Here the CDR3 DNA reads TGTGCCAGCAGTCCCTCAGGGACTAGCGGGAGAGGTGAGCAGTTCTTC.

This clone was detected once. The genes are TRBV11-3 and TRBJ1-1, with D tentatively TRBD1 (6 bases). CDR3 length: 19 amino acids. V was cut by 4 bases and J by 0 bases, with 24 bases left in between. The germline gives CDR1 SGHNT, CDR2 YENEEA. The CDR3 region is CASSSLEGAADRLNTEAFF. The CDR3 DNA follows: TGTGCCAGCAGCTCCTTAGAAGGGGCCGCTGACAGGTTGAACACTGAAGCTTTCTTT.

The chain carries TRBV5-1 and TRBJ2-7; 12 bases map to TRBD1. J gave up 7 bases and V 0 bases, and 11 bases lay outside the gene matches. Per germline, CDR1 SGHRS and CDR2 YFSETQ. The CDR3 length is 17 residues. CDR3 nucleotide sequence: TGCGCCAGCAGCTTGGACCCCTGGGGACAGGGGGCTGGGGAGCAGTACGTC. Translating it yields CASSLDPWGQGAGEQYV.